Each of the 3 T cell receptor beta chains below was sequenced from the same sample in a study of shared T cell receptors in the human thymus. Generated by immunoSEQ multiplex PCR, the TCRdb table keeps only in-frame clones and is missing some. The table records about 500,000 clones, about four fifths of them present only once. This sample also belongs to another study, concerning human thymus T cells.

Sequenced material: thymocytes. The receptors were gathered from a boy under two years old with a congenital heart defect.

In its sample, this clone was seen a few times. The V gene is TRBV27, the J gene TRBJ2-7; TRBD1 matches at 9 bases. The CDR3 consists of 14 residues. In germline, CDR1 is MNHEY, CDR2 SMNVEV (reference sequence). Trimming removed 7 bases from V and 6 bases from J; junction bases left unmatched: 10. CDR3 amino acids: CASTRQGVLSEQYF. The CDR3 coding sequence is TGTGCCAGCACTCGACAGGGGGTACTCTCCGAGCAGTACTTC.

The V gene is TRBV30, the J gene TRBJ2-7; D unclear. Trimming took off 2 bases at V and 2 bases at J, with 19 bases between the two ends. The CDR3 length is 16 residues. Germline loops: CDR1 GTSNPN, CDR2 SVGIG (reference sequence). The CDR3 region is CAWSLAGSSVPYEQYF. The CDR3 bases are TGTGCCTGGAGTCTGGCCGGGTCCTCCGTTCCCTACGAGCAGTACTTC.

This chain connects TRBV12-5 to TRBJ2-1; 7 positions match TRBD1. Trimming removed 3 bases from V and 8 bases from J; junction bases left unmatched: 13. The CDR3 spans 16 residues. Germline CDR1 is LGHNT and CDR2 is FRNRAP. CDR3 region: CASGFPDRDSCDEQFF. CDR3 nucleotides: TGTGCTAGTGGTTTCCCCGACAGGGATTCCTGCGATGAGCAGTTCTTC.